This section outlines one TCR beta chain sequence together with its context. Its antigen remains unidentified. The protocol was immunoSEQ multiplex PCR, while the TCRdb copy is restricted to in-frame clones and leaves out a portion. The sample holds about 33,000 clones, over 75% seen once. These data belong to a study of T cells in localized non-small cell lung cancer. Germline CDR1 is SGHRS and CDR2 is YFSETQ. The CDR3 covers 13 residues. Trimming left V 0 bases short and J 2 bases short, with 5 bases between. Study results and caveats: Density of T cells in blood, when higher, went with longer overall survival.

This TCR was sampled from a male donor at least 60 years old with stage III lung adenocarcinoma. This chain joins TRBV5-1 and TRBJ1-1; no definite D call. Here the sequenced sample was peripheral blood, taken before any cancer treatment. The CDR3 region is CASSLDYNTEAFF. In DNA form, the CDR3 reads TGCGCCAGCAGCTTGGACTACAACACTGAAGCTTTCTTT.